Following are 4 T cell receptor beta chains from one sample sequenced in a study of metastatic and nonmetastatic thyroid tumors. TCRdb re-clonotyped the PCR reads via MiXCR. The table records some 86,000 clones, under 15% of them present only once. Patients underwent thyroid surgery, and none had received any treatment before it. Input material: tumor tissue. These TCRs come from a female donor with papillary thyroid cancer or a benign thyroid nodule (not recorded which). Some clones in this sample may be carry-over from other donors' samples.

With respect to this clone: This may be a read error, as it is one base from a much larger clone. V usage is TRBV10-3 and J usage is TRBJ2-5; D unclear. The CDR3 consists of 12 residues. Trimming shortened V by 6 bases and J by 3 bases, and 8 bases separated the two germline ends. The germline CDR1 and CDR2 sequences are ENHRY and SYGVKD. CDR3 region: CAIRRTEETQYF. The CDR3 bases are TGTGCCATCAGGCGGACCGAAGAGACCCAGTACTTC.

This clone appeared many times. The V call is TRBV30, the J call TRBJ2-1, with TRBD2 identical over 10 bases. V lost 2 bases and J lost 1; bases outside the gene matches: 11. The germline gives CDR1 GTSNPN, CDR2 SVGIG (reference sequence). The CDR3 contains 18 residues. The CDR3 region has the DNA TGTGCCTGGAGTTACTCCCCTAGCGGGAGTATGTCCTACAATGAGCAGTTCTTC. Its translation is CAWSYSPSGSMSYNEQFF.

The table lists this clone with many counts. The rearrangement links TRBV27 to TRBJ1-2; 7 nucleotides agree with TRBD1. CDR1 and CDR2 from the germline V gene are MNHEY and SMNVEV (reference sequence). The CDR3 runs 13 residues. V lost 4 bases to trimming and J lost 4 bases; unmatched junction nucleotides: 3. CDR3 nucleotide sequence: TGTGCCAGCAGTTGGACAGGAGGCTATGGCTACACCTTC. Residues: CASSWTGGYGYTF.

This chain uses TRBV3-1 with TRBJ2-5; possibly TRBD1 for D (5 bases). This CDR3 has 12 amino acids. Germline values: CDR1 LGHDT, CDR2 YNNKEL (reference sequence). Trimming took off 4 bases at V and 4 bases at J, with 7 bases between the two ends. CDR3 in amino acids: CASSPRVETQYF. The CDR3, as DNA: TGTGCCAGCAGCCCCAGGGTAGAGACCCAGTACTTC.